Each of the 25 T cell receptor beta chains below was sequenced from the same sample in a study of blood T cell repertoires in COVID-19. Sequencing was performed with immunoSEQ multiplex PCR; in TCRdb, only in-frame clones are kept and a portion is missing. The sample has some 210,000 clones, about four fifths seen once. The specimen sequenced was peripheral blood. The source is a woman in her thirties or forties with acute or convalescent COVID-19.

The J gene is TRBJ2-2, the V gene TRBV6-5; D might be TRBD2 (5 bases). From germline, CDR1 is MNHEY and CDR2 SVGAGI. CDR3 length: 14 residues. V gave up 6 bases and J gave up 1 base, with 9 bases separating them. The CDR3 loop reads CASSGVRNTGELFF. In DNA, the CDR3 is TGTGCCAGCAGCGGGGTGCGGAACACCGGGGAGCTGTTTTTT.

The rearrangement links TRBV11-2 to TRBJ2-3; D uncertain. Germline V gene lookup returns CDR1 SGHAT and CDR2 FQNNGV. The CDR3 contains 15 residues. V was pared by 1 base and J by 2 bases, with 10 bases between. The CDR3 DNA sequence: TGTGCCAGCAGCTTAGGCGTAGGAGCCACAGATACGCAGTATTTT. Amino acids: CASSLGVGATDTQYF.

As DNA, the CDR3 is TGCAGTGCTAGTGCAATGTTGAATGAGCAGTTCTTC. Amino acid sequence: CSASAMLNEQFF. The chain joins TRBV20-1 to TRBJ2-1; D call uncertain. V shed 3 bases and J shed 7 bases, with 10 bases lying between them. Germline values: CDR1 DFQATT, CDR2 SNEGSKA (reference sequence). The CDR3 length is 12 residues.

CDR3 amino acids: CASSFALAINTEAFF. The CDR3 DNA sequence: TGTGCCAGCAGCTTTGCGTTAGCGATCAACACTGAAGCTTTCTTT. The chain employs TRBV11-2 and TRBJ1-1, with D unresolved. V lost 3 bases and J lost 2, with 13 bases in between. Per the germline V gene, CDR1 is SGHAT and CDR2 is FQNNGV. The CDR3 is 15 amino acids.

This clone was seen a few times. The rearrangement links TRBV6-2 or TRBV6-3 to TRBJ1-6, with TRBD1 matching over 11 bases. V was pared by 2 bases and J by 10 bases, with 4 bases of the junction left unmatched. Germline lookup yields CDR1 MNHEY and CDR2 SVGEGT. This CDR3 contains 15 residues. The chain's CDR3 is CASSYGTGGGSPLHF. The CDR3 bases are TGTGCCAGCAGTTACGGGACAGGGGGGGGATCACCCCTCCACTTT.

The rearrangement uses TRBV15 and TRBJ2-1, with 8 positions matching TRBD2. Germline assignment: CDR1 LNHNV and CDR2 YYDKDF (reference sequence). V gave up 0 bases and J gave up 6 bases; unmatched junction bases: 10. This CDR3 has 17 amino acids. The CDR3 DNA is TGTGCCACCAGCAGAGAGGGAAGCGGGGGACGACCCAATGAGCAGTTCTTC. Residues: CATSREGSGGRPNEQFF.

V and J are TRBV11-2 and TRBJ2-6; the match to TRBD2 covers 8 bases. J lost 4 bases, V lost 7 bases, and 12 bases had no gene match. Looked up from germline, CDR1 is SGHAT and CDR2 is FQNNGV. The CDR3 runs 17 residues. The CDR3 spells CASISSGSLSGANVLTF. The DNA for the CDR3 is TGTGCCAGCATCTCAAGCGGGAGTTTGTCCGGGGCCAACGTCCTGACTTTC.

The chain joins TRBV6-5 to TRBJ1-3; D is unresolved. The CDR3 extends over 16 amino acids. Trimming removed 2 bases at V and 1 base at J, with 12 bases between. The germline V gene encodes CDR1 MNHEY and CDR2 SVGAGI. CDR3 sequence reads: CASSYRREISGNTIYF. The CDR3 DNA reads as TGTGCCAGCAGTTACCGACGGGAGATTTCTGGAAACACCATATATTTT.

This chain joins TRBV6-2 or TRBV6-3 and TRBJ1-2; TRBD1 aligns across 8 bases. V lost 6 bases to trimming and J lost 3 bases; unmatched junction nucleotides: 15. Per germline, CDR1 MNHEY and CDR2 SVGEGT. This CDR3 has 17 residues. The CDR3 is CASSGQGAGGYDYGYTF. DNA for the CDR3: TGTGCCAGCAGCGGACAGGGCGCCGGTGGCTACGACTATGGCTACACCTTC.

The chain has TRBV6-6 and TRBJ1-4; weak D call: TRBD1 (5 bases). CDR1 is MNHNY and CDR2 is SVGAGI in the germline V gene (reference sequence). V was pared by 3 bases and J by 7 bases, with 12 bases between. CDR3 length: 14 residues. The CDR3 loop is CASSYSGRGEKLFF. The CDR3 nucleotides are TGTGCCAGCAGTTATAGCGGGAGGGGTGAAAAACTGTTTTTT.

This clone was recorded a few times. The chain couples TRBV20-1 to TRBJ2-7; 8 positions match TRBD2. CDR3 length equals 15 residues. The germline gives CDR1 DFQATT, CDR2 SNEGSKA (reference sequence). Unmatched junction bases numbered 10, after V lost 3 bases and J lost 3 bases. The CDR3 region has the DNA TGCAGTGCTAGTGGCGGGGGGCCTATGGGCTACGAGCAGTACTTC. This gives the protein CSASGGGPMGYEQYF.

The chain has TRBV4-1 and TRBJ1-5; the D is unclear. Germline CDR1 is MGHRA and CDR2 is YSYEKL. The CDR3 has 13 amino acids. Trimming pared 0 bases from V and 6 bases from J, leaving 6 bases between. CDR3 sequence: CASSQDSLQPQHF. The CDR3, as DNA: TGCGCCAGCAGCCAAGATAGTCTTCAGCCCCAGCATTTT.

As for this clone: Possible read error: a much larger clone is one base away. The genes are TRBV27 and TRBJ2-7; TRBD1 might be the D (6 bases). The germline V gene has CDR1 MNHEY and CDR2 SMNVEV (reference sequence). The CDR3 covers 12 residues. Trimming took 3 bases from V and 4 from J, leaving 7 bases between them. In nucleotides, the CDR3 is TGTGCCAGCAGTTTGAGGGGGTACGAGCAGTACTTC. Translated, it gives CASSLRGYEQYF.

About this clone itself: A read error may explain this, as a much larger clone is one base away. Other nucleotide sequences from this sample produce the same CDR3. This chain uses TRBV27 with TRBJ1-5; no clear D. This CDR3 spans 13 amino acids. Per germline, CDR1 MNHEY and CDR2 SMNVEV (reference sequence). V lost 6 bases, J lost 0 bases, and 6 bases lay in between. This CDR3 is CASSPGSNQPQHF. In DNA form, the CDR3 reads TGTGCCAGCAGCCCCGGTAGCAATCAGCCCCAGCATTTT.

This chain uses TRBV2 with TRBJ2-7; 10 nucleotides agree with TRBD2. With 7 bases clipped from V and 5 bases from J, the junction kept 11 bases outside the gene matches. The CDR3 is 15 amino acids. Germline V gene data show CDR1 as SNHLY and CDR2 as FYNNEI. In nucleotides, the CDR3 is TGTGCCAGCAAAATGGCTAGCGGGAGATCCAACGAGCAGTACTTC. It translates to CASKMASGRSNEQYF.

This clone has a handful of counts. CDR3 protein: CASSLAVYAGELFF. DNA for the CDR3: TGCGCCAGCAGCCTCGCGGTATATGCCGGGGAGCTGTTTTTT. The chain uses TRBV4-3 and TRBJ2-2; no clear D. Trimming pared 4 bases from V and 6 bases from J, leaving 12 bases between. CDR1 is LGHNA, CDR2 YSLEER, per germline. CDR3 size: 14 residues.

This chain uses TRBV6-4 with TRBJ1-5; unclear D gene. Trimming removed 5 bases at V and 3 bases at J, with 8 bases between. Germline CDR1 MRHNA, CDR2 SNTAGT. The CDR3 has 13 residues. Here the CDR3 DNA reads TGTGCCAGCAGTTCGGAGAACAATCAGCCCCAGCATTTT. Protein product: CASSSENNQPQHF.

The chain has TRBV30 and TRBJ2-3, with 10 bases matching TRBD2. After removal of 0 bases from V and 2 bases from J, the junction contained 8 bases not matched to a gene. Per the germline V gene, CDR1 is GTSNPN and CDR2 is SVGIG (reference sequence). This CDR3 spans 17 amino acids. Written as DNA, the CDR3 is TGTGCCTGGAGTGTAACCCCACTAGCGGGACACACAGATACGCAGTATTTT. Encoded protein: CAWSVTPLAGHTDTQYF.

CDR3 bases: TGTGCCAGCAGCTTAGTAGCGAGCGGTAAGGCAAGAGAGACCCAGTACTTC. Amino acid sequence: CASSLVASGKARETQYF. The chain couples TRBV7-4 to TRBJ2-5; D possibly corresponds to TRBD2 (5 bases). CDR1 SGHVT and CDR2 SQSDAQ come from the germline V gene. This CDR3 has 17 amino acids. Trimming cost V 1 base and J 4 bases, with 19 bases left between them.

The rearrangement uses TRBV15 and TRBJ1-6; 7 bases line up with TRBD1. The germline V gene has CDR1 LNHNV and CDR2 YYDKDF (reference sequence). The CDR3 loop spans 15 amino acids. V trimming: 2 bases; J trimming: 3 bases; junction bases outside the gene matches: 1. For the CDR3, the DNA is TGTGCCACCAGCAGACGGGACAGCTATAATTCACCCCTCCACTTT. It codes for CATSRRDSYNSPLHF.

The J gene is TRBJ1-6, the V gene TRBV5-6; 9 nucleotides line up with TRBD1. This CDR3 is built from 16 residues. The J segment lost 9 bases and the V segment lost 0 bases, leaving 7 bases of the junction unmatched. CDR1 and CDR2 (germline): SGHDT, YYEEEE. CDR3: CASSLGTGAGGSPLHF. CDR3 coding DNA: TGTGCCAGCAGCTTGGGGACAGGGGCCGGGGGTTCACCCCTCCACTTT.

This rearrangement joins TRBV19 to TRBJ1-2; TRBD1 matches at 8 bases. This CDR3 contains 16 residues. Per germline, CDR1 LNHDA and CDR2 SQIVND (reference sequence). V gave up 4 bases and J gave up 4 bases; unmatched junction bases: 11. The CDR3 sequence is CASSKPWDRTLYGYTF. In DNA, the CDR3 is TGTGCCAGTAGTAAACCGTGGGACAGGACCCTCTATGGCTACACCTTC.

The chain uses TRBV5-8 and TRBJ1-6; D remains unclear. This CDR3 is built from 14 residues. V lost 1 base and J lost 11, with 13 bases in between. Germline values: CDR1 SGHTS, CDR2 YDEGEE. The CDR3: CASSLRGIGPPLHF. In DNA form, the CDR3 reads TGTGCCAGCAGCTTGCGAGGGATTGGGCCACCCCTCCACTTT.

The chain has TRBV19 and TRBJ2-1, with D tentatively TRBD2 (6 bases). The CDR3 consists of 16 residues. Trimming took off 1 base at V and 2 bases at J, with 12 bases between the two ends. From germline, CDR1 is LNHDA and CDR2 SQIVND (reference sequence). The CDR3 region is CASSIGGLLAYNEQFF. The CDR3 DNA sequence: TGTGCCAGTAGTATAGGGGGACTGCTTGCCTACAATGAGCAGTTCTTC.

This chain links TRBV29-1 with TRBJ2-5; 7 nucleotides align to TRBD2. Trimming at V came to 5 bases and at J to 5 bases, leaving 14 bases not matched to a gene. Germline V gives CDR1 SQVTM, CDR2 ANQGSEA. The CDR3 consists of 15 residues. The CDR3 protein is CSVSEGRVNGETQYF. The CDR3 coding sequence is TGCAGCGTTTCAGAGGGGAGGGTTAACGGCGAGACCCAGTACTTC. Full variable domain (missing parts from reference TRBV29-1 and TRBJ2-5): SAVISQKPSRDICQRGTSLTIQCQVDSQVTMMFWYRQQPGQSLTLIATANQGSEATYESGFVIDKFPISRPNLTFSTLTVSNMSPEDSSIYLCSVSEGRVNGETQYFGPGTRLLVL.